This TCR beta chain stems from a study of CD8 T cells in ankylosing spondylitis. Study-wide results and caveats: In synovial fluid and blood from reactive arthritis, some motif variants were previously reported. Significant enrichment of disease-linked clones was reportedly seen in matched ankylosing spondylitis synovial fluid. The study identified a TCR beta motif of eight highly homologous variants that appeared characteristic of ankylosing spondylitis blood.

Details on this clonotype: As yet, its antigen is unknown.

The CDR3 has 15 amino acids. CDR1 and CDR2 from the germline V gene are MNHEY and SVGAGI. Trimming pared 0 bases from V and 1 base from J, leaving 9 bases between. Libraries of TCR beta came from quantitative 5'-RACE with molecular barcodes. Each CDR3 protein is one row after TCRdb ran MiXCR on the 5' RACE reads. The sample consists of about 750,000 distinct CDR3 sequences, roughly 20% of them appearing once. Material: blood, either unsorted or a sorted T cell fraction (not recorded which). This TCR derives from a male donor with ankylosing spondylitis. The chain employs TRBV6-5 and TRBJ1-1; D gene uncertain. This CDR3 is CASSYSIARNTEAFF. The CDR3 DNA follows: TGTGCCAGCAGTTACTCCATAGCGAGGAACACTGAAGCTTTCTTT.